This entry lists 19 T cell receptor beta chains sequenced from one sample in a study of blood T cell repertoires in COVID-19. TCRdb's copy holds only in-frame clones and misses some; the assay was immunoSEQ multiplex PCR. Of more than 250,000 clones in the sample, around 78% were seen once. The sample consisted of peripheral blood. The receptors here all came from a man in his fifties or sixties who had recovered from COVID-19.

The V gene is TRBV7-2, the J gene TRBJ1-2; 8 positions agree with TRBD1. Germline-derived CDR1 and CDR2 are SGHTA and FQGNSA. CDR3 length: 14 residues. Trimming removed 5 bases from V and 4 bases from J; junction bases left unmatched: 6. The CDR3 here is CASSPGQAVYGYTF. The CDR3 nucleotides are TGTGCCAGCAGCCCGGGACAGGCAGTCTATGGCTACACCTTC.

The chain is built from TRBV24-1 and TRBJ1-5; 11 bases match TRBD1. The CDR3 loop spans 16 amino acids. After removal of 3 bases from V and 5 bases from J, the junction contained 5 bases not matched to a gene. Looked up from germline, CDR1 is KGHDR and CDR2 is SFDVKD. The DNA for the CDR3 is TGTGCCACCAGTGATCGGACAGGGGGCGTCGATCAGCCCCAGCATTTT. Its protein product is CATSDRTGGVDQPQHF.

The V and J genes are TRBV7-9 and TRBJ1-4; 9 bases match TRBD1. V dropped 1 base and J dropped 2; count of bases not matched to a gene: 2. Germline CDR1 reads SEHNR; CDR2 reads FQNEAQ (reference sequence). The CDR3 sequence is 16 residues long. In DNA form, the CDR3 reads TGTGCCAGCAGCTTAGGACAGGGGGAGACTAATGAAAAACTGTTTTTT. This codes for CASSLGQGETNEKLFF.

The gene calls are TRBV5-4 and TRBJ2-5, with TRBD2 as a possible D gene (6 bases). The CDR3 sequence is 15 residues long. Germline CDR1 reads SGHNT; CDR2 reads YYREEE (reference sequence). Trimming left V 0 bases short and J 1 base short, with 10 bases between. DNA for the CDR3: TGTGCCAGCAGCTTGGACTACGGGGGCCAAGAGACCCAGTACTTC. This gives the protein CASSLDYGGQETQYF.

This clone was counted a few times. This chain uses TRBV2 with TRBJ1-1; perhaps TRBD1 as D (6 bases). The CDR3 has 15 residues. CDR1 SNHLY and CDR2 FYNNEI come from the germline V gene. V was clipped by 7 bases and J by 5 bases, with 20 bases between them. The chain's CDR3 is CASIPTGRGRTEAFF. The CDR3 DNA reads as TGTGCCAGCATCCCAACCGGGAGGGGGAGGACTGAAGCTTTCTTT.

The V call is TRBV11-2, the J call TRBJ2-1; TRBD2 agrees at 15 bases. CDR3 size: 19 residues. In germline, CDR1 is SGHAT, CDR2 FQNNGV. V trimming: 4 bases; J trimming: 0 bases; junction bases outside the gene matches: 7. The CDR3 sequence is CASSSPGLAGGDSYNEQFF. Written as DNA, the CDR3 is TGTGCCAGCAGCTCGCCGGGACTAGCGGGGGGCGACTCCTACAATGAGCAGTTCTTC.

This chain connects TRBV5-1 to TRBJ2-3; D might be TRBD1 (5 bases). The ends were cut back, 4 bases at V and 3 bases at J, with 12 bases in the middle. The CDR3 contains 14 residues. Germline assignment: CDR1 SGHRS and CDR2 YFSETQ. CDR3 bases: TGCGCCAGCAGCCCAGGGTTTGGGACAGATACGCAGTATTTT. Residues: CASSPGFGTDTQYF.

About this clone itself: Other DNA sequences from this sample encode an identical CDR3 as well. The rearrangement uses TRBV5-5 and TRBJ1-3; D perhaps matches TRBD1 (5 bases). With 2 bases removed from V and 0 bases from J, the gap between germline ends came to 6 bases. The CDR3 totals 14 residues. Per the germline V gene, CDR1 is SGHKS and CDR2 is YYEKEE (reference sequence). CDR3 in amino acids: CASSLRGSGNTIYF. CDR3 DNA: TGTGCCAGCAGCTTAAGGGGCTCTGGAAACACCATATATTTT. The full variable domain, completed using reference TRBV5-5 and TRBJ1-3, is DAGVTQSPTHLIKTRGQQVTLRCSPISGHKSVSWYQQVLGQGPQFIFQYYEKEERGRGNFPDRFSARQFPNYSSELNVNALLLGDSALYLCASSLRGSGNTIYFGEGSWLTVV.

The chain links TRBV10-3 to TRBJ1-2; tentatively, D is TRBD1 (6 bases). The CDR3 sequence is 14 residues long. Germline V gene lookup returns CDR1 ENHRY and CDR2 SYGVKD. V lost 4 bases and J lost 3, with 12 bases in between. As DNA, the CDR3 is TGTGCCATCAGTGCACAGGGAAGCGACTATGGCTACACCTTC. Amino acid sequence: CAISAQGSDYGYTF.

The J gene is TRBJ2-2, the V gene TRBV19; TRBD2 agrees at 7 bases. Germline loops: CDR1 LNHDA, CDR2 SQIVND (reference sequence). J gave up 0 bases and V 10 bases, and 11 bases lay outside the gene matches. The CDR3 has 16 amino acids. This CDR3 reads CATRPGLSANTGELFF. The CDR3 nucleotides are TGTGCCACCCGGCCGGGACTAAGCGCGAACACCGGGGAGCTGTTTTTT.

The count of this clone is one. The chain joins TRBV30 to TRBJ2-7; D is possibly TRBD1 (6 bases). V lost 3 bases to trimming and J lost 1 base, with 13 bases between them. From germline, CDR1 is GTSNPN and CDR2 SVGIG (reference sequence). The CDR3 has 14 residues. CDR3 residues: CAWRGRTDSYEQYF. The CDR3 nucleotides read TGTGCCTGGAGGGGACGGACAGATTCCTACGAGCAGTACTTC. Combining the CDR3 with reference TRBV30 and TRBJ2-7 gives the whole variable domain SQTIHQWPATLVQPVGSPLSLECTVEGTSNPNLYWYRQAAGRGLQLLFYSVGIGQISSEVPQNLSASRPQDRQFILSSKKLLLSDSGFYLCAWRGRTDSYEQYFGPGTRLTVT.

Here the CDR3 reads CASSLAGGGYNEQFF. CDR3 coding DNA: TGTGCCAGCAGCTTAGCCGGCGGGGGGTACAATGAGCAGTTCTTC. V gene TRBV11-3 combines with J gene TRBJ2-1, with TRBD2 identical over 8 bases. Germline lookup yields CDR1 SGHNT and CDR2 YENEEA. The CDR3 extends over 15 amino acids. V shed 1 base and J 4 bases; nucleotides not matched to a gene: 3.

The J gene is TRBJ1-4, the V gene TRBV6-5; the D gene is possibly TRBD1 (6 bases). Germline V gene data show CDR1 as MNHEY and CDR2 as SVGAGI. V lost 6 bases, J lost 5 bases, and 13 bases lay in between. The CDR3 length is 14 residues. The CDR3 DNA reads as TGTGCCAGCAGCCCACCCCAGGGGAATGAAAAACTGTTTTTT. Amino acid sequence: CASSPPQGNEKLFF.

This rearrangement joins TRBV28 to TRBJ2-3; 8 bases agree with TRBD2. V gave up 7 bases and J gave up 1 base; unmatched junction bases: 10. In germline, CDR1 is MDHEN, CDR2 SYDVKM. The CDR3 runs to 16 residues. In DNA, the CDR3 is TGTGCCAGCATCCGGGGGGCGGGGGGACGCACAGATACGCAGTATTTT. This translates into CASIRGAGGRTDTQYF.

This clone was seen once. This chain joins TRBV30 and TRBJ2-7; 7 bases line up with TRBD1. This CDR3 comprises 13 residues. The V and J ends lost 3 bases and 4 bases, in that order; junction bases with no gene match: 6. Germline CDR1 is GTSNPN and CDR2 is SVGIG (reference sequence). CDR3 sequence: CAWRRQGVYEQYF. For the CDR3, the DNA is TGTGCCTGGAGACGTCAGGGGGTTTACGAGCAGTACTTC.

This rearrangement joins TRBV5-1 to TRBJ1-1; D may be TRBD1 (5 bases). The CDR3 has 15 amino acids. Germline CDR1 SGHRS, CDR2 YFSETQ. Deletions cut 0 bases from V and 0 bases from J, with 9 bases between. CDR3 sequence reads: CASSLAAGMNTEAFF. DNA of the CDR3: TGCGCCAGCAGCTTGGCGGCAGGGATGAACACTGAAGCTTTCTTT.

This rearrangement joins TRBV7-3 to TRBJ2-7; weak D call: TRBD2 (6 bases). Germline V CDR1 and CDR2: SGHTA, FQGTGA. Trimming removed 5 bases from V and 9 bases from J, with 17 bases in between. This CDR3 contains 13 residues. DNA for the CDR3: TGTGCCAGCAGCCGTGGAGTGGGGGACTGGCAGTACTTC. This translates into CASSRGVGDWQYF.

This CDR3 is CASSSNRGGRANVLTF. The CDR3 nucleotides are TGTGCCAGCAGTTCGAACAGGGGCGGGAGGGCCAACGTCCTGACTTTC. The rearrangement uses TRBV28 and TRBJ2-6; D might be TRBD1 (7 bases). There are 16 residues in the CDR3. Per germline, CDR1 MDHEN and CDR2 SYDVKM. V shed 4 bases and J shed 5 bases, with 15 bases lying between them.

The rearrangement uses TRBV29-1 and TRBJ2-5; 9 nucleotides line up with TRBD2. CDR3 size: 14 residues. Germline V gene sequence: CDR1 SQVTM, CDR2 ANQGSEA. J was trimmed by 5 bases and V by 4 bases; bases with no gene match: 8. CDR3 in amino acids: CSVARGRVRETQYF. DNA of the CDR3: TGCAGCGTTGCTCGCGGGAGGGTCCGGGAGACCCAGTACTTC.